This T cell receptor (beta chain) is from a study of T cell changes during pregnancy in multiple sclerosis. Generated by immunoSEQ multiplex PCR, the TCRdb table keeps only in-frame clones and is missing some. The sample lists more than 80,000 clones, roughly 90% occurring once. The germline V and J ends were trimmed by 3 bases and 2 bases, with 9 bases remaining between them. Per the germline V gene, CDR1 is MNHEY and CDR2 is SMNVEV (reference sequence). The CDR3 is made up of 14 amino acids. The chain joins TRBV27 to TRBJ2-3; tentatively, D is TRBD1 (6 bases). Sequenced material: peripheral blood, taken after pregnancy. This clonotype was obtained from a female donor with multiple sclerosis, enrolled in a pregnancy study. CDR3 residues: CASSFDRTTDTQYF. The CDR3 DNA reads TGTGCCAGCAGTTTCGACAGGACCACAGATACGCAGTATTTT.